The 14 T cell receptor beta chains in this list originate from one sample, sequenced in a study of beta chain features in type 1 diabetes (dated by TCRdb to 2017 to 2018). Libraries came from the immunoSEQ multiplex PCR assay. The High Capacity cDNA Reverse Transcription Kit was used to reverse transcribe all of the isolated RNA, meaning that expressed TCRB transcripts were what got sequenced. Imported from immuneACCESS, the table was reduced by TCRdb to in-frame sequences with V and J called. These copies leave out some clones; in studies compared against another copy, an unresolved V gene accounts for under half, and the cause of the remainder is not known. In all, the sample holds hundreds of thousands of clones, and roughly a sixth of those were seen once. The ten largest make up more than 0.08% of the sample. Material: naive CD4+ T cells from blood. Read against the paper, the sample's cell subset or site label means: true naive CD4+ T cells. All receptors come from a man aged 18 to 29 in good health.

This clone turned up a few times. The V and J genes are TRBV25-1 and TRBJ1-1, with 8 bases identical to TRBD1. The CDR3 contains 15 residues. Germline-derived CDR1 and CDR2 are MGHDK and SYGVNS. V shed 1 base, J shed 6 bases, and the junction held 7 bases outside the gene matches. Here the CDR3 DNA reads TGTGCCAGCAGTGAATTAGTGGACAGGGACGCTGAAGCTTTCTTT. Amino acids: CASSELVDRDAEAFF.

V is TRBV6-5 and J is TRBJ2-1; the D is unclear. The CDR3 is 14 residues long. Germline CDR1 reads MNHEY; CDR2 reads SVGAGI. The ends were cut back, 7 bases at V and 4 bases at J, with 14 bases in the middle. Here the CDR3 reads CASTLTRLYNEQFF. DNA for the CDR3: TGTGCCAGCACCTTGACACGGCTATACAATGAGCAGTTCTTC.

Written as DNA, the CDR3 is TGCAGCGTACCGGGACAGGGAGCTTATGGCTACACCTTC. Its translation: CSVPGQGAYGYTF. The rearrangement uses TRBV29-1 and TRBJ1-2; 9 bases map to TRBD1. After removal of 6 bases from V and 5 bases from J, the junction contained 7 bases not matched to a gene. CDR1 is SQVTM and CDR2 is ANQGSEA in the germline V gene. The CDR3 has 13 residues.

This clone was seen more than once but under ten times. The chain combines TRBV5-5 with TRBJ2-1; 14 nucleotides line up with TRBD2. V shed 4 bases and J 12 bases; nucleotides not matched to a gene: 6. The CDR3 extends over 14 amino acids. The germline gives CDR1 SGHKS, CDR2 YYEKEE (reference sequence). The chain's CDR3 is CASSPGTSGSGQFF. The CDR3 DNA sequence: TGTGCCAGCAGCCCCGGGACTAGCGGGAGCGGGCAGTTCTTC.

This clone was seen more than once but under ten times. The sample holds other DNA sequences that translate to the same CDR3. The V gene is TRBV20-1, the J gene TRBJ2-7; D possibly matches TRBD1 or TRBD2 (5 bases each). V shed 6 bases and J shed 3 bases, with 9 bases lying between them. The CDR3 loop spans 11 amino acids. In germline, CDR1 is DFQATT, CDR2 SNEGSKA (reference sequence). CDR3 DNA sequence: TGCAGTGCCTCGAGGGGCTACGAGCAGTACTTC. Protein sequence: CSASRGYEQYF.

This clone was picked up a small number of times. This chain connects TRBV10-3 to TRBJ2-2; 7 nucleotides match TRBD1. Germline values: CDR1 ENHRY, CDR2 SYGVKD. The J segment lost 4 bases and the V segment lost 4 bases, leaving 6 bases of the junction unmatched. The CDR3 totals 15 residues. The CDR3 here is CAISARDRVTGELFF. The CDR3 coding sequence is TGTGCCATCAGTGCCCGGGACAGAGTCACCGGGGAGCTGTTTTTT.

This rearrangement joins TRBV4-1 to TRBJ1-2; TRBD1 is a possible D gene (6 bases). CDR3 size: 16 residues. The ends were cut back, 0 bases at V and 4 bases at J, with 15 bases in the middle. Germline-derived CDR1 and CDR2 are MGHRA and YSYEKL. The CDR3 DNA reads TGCGCCAGCAGCCAAGACCCGACAGGAATAGGCTATGGCTACACCTTC. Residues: CASSQDPTGIGYGYTF.

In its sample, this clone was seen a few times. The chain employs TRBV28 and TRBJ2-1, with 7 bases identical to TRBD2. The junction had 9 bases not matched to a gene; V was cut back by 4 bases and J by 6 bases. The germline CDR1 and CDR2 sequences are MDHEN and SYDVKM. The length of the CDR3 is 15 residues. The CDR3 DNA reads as TGTGCCAGCAGTTACTGGGGAGGGGCGGGCAATGAGCAGTTCTTC. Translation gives CASSYWGGAGNEQFF.

CDR3 DNA sequence: TGTGCCAGCAGCTTAGCCAGCGGGACAGGGTGGGCTCAGCCCCAGCATTTT. It encodes CASSLASGTGWAQPQHF. This chain joins TRBV7-2 and TRBJ1-5, with 9 bases matching TRBD1. Looked up from germline, CDR1 is SGHTA and CDR2 is FQGNSA. V dropped 0 bases and J dropped 6; count of bases not matched to a gene: 9. The CDR3 spans 17 residues.

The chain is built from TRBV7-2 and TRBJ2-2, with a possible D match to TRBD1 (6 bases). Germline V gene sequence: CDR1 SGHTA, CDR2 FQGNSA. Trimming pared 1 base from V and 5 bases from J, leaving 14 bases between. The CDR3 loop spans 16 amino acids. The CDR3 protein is CASSLGGITGTGELFF. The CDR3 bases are TGTGCCAGCAGCTTAGGGGGAATAACAGGGACCGGGGAGCTGTTTTTT.

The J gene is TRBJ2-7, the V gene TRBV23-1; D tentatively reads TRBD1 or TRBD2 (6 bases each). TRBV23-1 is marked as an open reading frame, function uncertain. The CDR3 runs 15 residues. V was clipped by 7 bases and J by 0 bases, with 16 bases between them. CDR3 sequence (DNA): TGCGCCAGCACCAAAGGGGGGAGCTACTCCTACGAGCAGTACTTC. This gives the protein CASTKGGSYSYEQYF.

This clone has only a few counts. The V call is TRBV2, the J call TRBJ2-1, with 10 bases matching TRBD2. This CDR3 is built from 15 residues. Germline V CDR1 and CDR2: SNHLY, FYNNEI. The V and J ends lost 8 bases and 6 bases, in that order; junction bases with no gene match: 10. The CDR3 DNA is TGTGCCAGCGGGCTAGCGGGAGTGCTGGGCAATGAGCAGTTCTTC. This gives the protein CASGLAGVLGNEQFF.

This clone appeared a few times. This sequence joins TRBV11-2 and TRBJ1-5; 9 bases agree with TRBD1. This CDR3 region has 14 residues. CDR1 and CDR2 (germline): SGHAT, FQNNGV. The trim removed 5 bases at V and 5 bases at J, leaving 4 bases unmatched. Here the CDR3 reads CASSPDRGDQPQHF. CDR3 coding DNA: TGTGCCAGCAGCCCGGACAGGGGAGATCAGCCCCAGCATTTT.

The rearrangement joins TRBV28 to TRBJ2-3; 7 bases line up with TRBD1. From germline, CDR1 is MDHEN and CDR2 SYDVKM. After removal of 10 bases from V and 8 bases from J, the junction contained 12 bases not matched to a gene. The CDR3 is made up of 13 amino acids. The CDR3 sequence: CANPDRSTSTQYF. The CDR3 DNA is TGTGCCAACCCGGACAGGAGCACTAGTACGCAGTATTTT.